These 31 T cell receptor beta chains originate from one sample sequenced in a study of blood T cell repertoires in COVID-19. Method: immunoSEQ multiplex PCR; TCRdb's copy keeps in-frame clones and lacks some. The table has tens of thousands of clones, around three quarters seen once. What was sequenced was peripheral blood. Receptor source: a human donor in a cohort sampled during active COVID-19.

Points on this clone: The sample carries other DNA sequences with the same CDR3. This sequence joins TRBV7-6 and TRBJ2-5, with D possibly TRBD2 on 6 matching bases. Trimming took 0 bases from V and 4 from J, leaving 12 bases between them. Germline assignment: CDR1 SGHVS and CDR2 FNYEAQ. The CDR3 is made up of 15 amino acids. This CDR3 reads CASSLAGGEGETQYF. DNA for the CDR3: TGTGCCAGCAGCTTAGCGGGAGGAGAGGGAGAGACCCAGTACTTC.

The rearrangement joins TRBV15 to TRBJ2-1, with 10 positions matching TRBD2. CDR1 is LNHNV and CDR2 is YYDKDF in the germline V gene (reference sequence). The V segment lost 0 bases and the J segment 8 bases; nucleotides outside the gene matches: 7. The CDR3 totals 16 residues. CDR3 in amino acids: CATSRDRASGSDEQFF. The CDR3 DNA sequence: TGTGCCACCAGCAGAGATAGGGCTAGCGGGAGCGATGAGCAGTTCTTC.

The chain couples TRBV7-2 to TRBJ2-3; D is ambiguous. In germline, CDR1 is SGHTA, CDR2 FQGNSA. The CDR3 covers 15 residues. Trimming took off 5 bases at V and 2 bases at J, with 14 bases between the two ends. In DNA form, the CDR3 reads TGTGCCAGCAGCACCTTAGTGCCCCCCACAGATACGCAGTATTTT. Protein product: CASSTLVPPTDTQYF.

The genes are TRBV10-2 and TRBJ1-1, with a weak D call TRBD1 (5 bases). Germline values: CDR1 WSHSY, CDR2 SAAADI. This CDR3 has 13 amino acids. V lost 6 bases to trimming and J lost 6 bases, with 14 bases between them. CDR3 protein: CASRAGGTAEAFF. CDR3 coding DNA: TGCGCCAGCAGGGCAGGAGGGACGGCTGAAGCTTTCTTT.

Note on this clone: The sample carries other DNA sequences with the same CDR3. The chain couples TRBV13 to TRBJ2-1, with TRBD2 identical over 7 bases. Germline V lookup: CDR1 PRHDT, CDR2 FYEKMQ (reference sequence). CDR3 size: 20 residues. V lost 5 bases, J lost 0 bases, and 19 bases stayed unmatched. The chain's CDR3 is CASSHRLAGVRKSSYNEQFF. The CDR3 DNA reads TGTGCCAGCAGCCACAGACTAGCAGGAGTCCGCAAGAGCTCCTACAATGAGCAGTTCTTC.

This clone was observed a single time. The chain combines TRBV7-8 with TRBJ2-2, with TRBD2 as a possible D gene (6 bases). Germline V CDR1 and CDR2: SGHVS, FQNEAQ. Trimming shortened V by 5 bases and J by 1 base, and 17 bases separated the two germline ends. The CDR3 is made up of 17 amino acids. The CDR3 DNA reads TGTGCCAGCAGCCCCGGGGCGGTAGCGGTGAACACCGGGGAGCTGTTTTTT. This sequence encodes CASSPGAVAVNTGELFF.

In its sample, this clone was seen a few times. The CDR3 DNA reads as TGTGCCAGCAGCTTACAGGGCTTCAACACTGAAGCTTTCTTT. Its protein product is CASSLQGFNTEAFF. The chain has TRBV28 and TRBJ1-1; D perhaps matches TRBD1 (6 bases). With 6 bases removed from V and 2 bases from J, the gap between germline ends came to 13 bases. The CDR3 has 14 residues. Germline CDR1 reads MDHEN; CDR2 reads SYDVKM.

The chain recombines TRBV18 with TRBJ1-6; D is unresolved. Germline values: CDR1 KGHSH, CDR2 LQKENI. This CDR3 has 14 amino acids. The V end lost 7 bases, the J end lost 5 bases, and 12 bases lay between the germline ends. DNA of the CDR3: TGTGCCAGCTTTGCGGCACGAAATAATTCACCCCTCCACTTT. This sequence encodes CASFAARNNSPLHF.

The rearrangement uses TRBV20-1 and TRBJ2-7, with D perhaps matching TRBD2 (6 bases). Trimming took off 3 bases at V and 7 bases at J, with 19 bases between the two ends. Germline V gene sequence: CDR1 DFQATT, CDR2 SNEGSKA (reference sequence). This CDR3 has 14 amino acids. Here the CDR3 reads CSASLGGNLGEQYF. CDR3 sequence (DNA): TGCAGTGCTAGTTTGGGCGGGAACCTGGGGGAGCAGTACTTC.

The chain couples TRBV28 to TRBJ1-1; 7 bases fit TRBD1. The CDR3 runs 14 residues. V was clipped by 7 bases and J by 7 bases; unmatched bases: 12. Germline assignment: CDR1 MDHEN and CDR2 SYDVKM. For the CDR3, the DNA is TGTGCCAGCAAGGGCGGGGCAGGGGGAGTTGAAGCTTTCTTT. This encodes CASKGGAGGVEAFF.

This clone was detected once. The chain joins TRBV15 to TRBJ2-7, with a possible D match to TRBD2 (5 bases). Germline V CDR1 and CDR2: LNHNV, YYDKDF (reference sequence). The CDR3 runs to 14 residues. Between the trimmed V and J ends, which lost 1 base and 2 bases, there was a span of 9 bases. CDR3 bases: TGTGCCACCAGCAGAGTCGTGGGAGCCTACGAGCAGTACTTC. Its translation: CATSRVVGAYEQYF.

The chain is built from TRBV28 and TRBJ2-6; perhaps TRBD1 as D (6 bases). The CDR3 totals 15 residues. Germline lookup yields CDR1 MDHEN and CDR2 SYDVKM. V dropped 2 bases and J dropped 1 base, with 6 bases sitting between them. The CDR3 loop reads CASSLQGSGANVLTF. In DNA, the CDR3 is TGTGCCAGCAGTTTACAGGGGTCTGGGGCCAACGTCCTGACTTTC.

V is TRBV19 and J is TRBJ1-1; tentative D call: TRBD1 (5 bases). The V and J ends lost 6 bases and 2 bases respectively, with 16 bases between them. The CDR3 covers 15 residues. Germline CDR1 reads LNHDA; CDR2 reads SQIVND (reference sequence). The CDR3 sequence: CASSPFATVNTEAFF. Here the CDR3 DNA reads TGTGCCAGTAGCCCCTTCGCGACAGTCAACACTGAAGCTTTCTTT.

This clone was detected only a few times. The V gene is TRBV29-1, the J gene TRBJ2-7, with 9 bases lining up with TRBD1. Germline V gene sequence: CDR1 SQVTM, CDR2 ANQGSEA. The CDR3 spans 13 residues. V lost 6 bases, J lost 3 bases, and 6 bases stayed unmatched. For the CDR3, the DNA is TGCAGCGTGTCGGACAGGGGAGTCTACGAGCAGTACTTC. It translates to CSVSDRGVYEQYF.

The table lists this clone with a few counts. V gene TRBV2 combines with J gene TRBJ1-2, with TRBD1 as a possible D gene (5 bases). The CDR3 sequence is 16 residues long. Germline loops: CDR1 SNHLY, CDR2 FYNNEI. V was clipped by 8 bases and J by 0 bases, with 19 bases between them. The CDR3 nucleotides read TGTGCCAGCGGGGCCAGGAGACCATCAGCTAACTATGGCTACACCTTC. Its translation is CASGARRPSANYGYTF.

This rearrangement joins TRBV7-2 to TRBJ1-3; maybe TRBD1 (5 bases). Trimming took 3 bases from V and 0 from J, leaving 15 bases between them. Germline V CDR1 and CDR2: SGHTA, FQGNSA. The CDR3 is made up of 17 amino acids. The CDR3 sequence: CASSFSSTANSGNTIYF. CDR3 in DNA: TGTGCCAGCAGCTTCTCCTCGACAGCCAACTCTGGAAACACCATATATTTT.

This clone was picked up a small number of times. This chain joins TRBV6-1 and TRBJ1-6, with 8 bases that match TRBD1. J gave up 10 bases and V 3 bases, and 5 bases lay outside the gene matches. CDR1 is MNHNS, CDR2 SASEGT, per germline. CDR3 size: 14 residues. The DNA of the CDR3 is TGTGCCAGCAGTGACCTGGACAGGGCCTCACCCCTCCACTTT. It specifies CASSDLDRASPLHF.

The chain recombines TRBV28 with TRBJ2-2, with TRBD1 matching 9 bases. V was clipped by 6 bases and J by 6 bases; unmatched bases: 8. This CDR3 is built from 15 residues. Germline CDR1 and CDR2: MDHEN and SYDVKM. The CDR3 here is CASSVGDRASGELFF. The CDR3 region has the DNA TGTGCCAGCAGCGTTGGGGACAGGGCTTCCGGGGAGCTGTTTTTT.

The chain links TRBV30 to TRBJ1-1; D is perhaps TRBD1 (6 bases). Germline V gene lookup returns CDR1 GTSNPN and CDR2 SVGIG (reference sequence). The CDR3 consists of 12 residues. The germline V and J ends were trimmed by 3 bases and 6 bases, with 11 bases remaining between them. DNA for the CDR3: TGTGCCTGGAGGAGGGACAAGGCTGAAGCTTTCTTT. It is translated as CAWRRDKAEAFF.

This clone has more than one count but fewer than ten. This rearrangement joins TRBV28 to TRBJ2-2; no definite D call. Per germline, CDR1 MDHEN and CDR2 SYDVKM. CDR3 size: 13 residues. Trimming pared 7 bases from V and 7 bases from J, leaving 13 bases between. CDR3 protein: CASKPSVGGELFF. CDR3 nucleotide sequence: TGTGCCAGCAAACCATCCGTCGGCGGGGAGCTGTTTTTT.

The chain carries TRBV6-5 and TRBJ2-7, with 8 nucleotides matching TRBD1. The CDR3 covers 13 residues. V dropped 7 bases and J dropped 5; count of bases not matched to a gene: 7. Germline CDR1 is MNHEY and CDR2 is SVGAGI. The CDR3 bases are TGTGCCAGCAAGCTGGACAGGGTCAACGAGCAGTACTTC. It translates to CASKLDRVNEQYF.

This sequence joins TRBV7-3 and TRBJ2-1; TRBD2 matches at 13 bases. Germline V gives CDR1 SGHTA, CDR2 FQGTGA. Trimming at V came to 5 bases and at J to 8 bases, leaving 6 bases not matched to a gene. The CDR3 spans 15 residues. CDR3 loop: CASSAGTSGIDEQFF. CDR3 in DNA: TGTGCCAGCAGCGCCGGGACTAGCGGGATCGATGAGCAGTTCTTC.

The genes are TRBV9 and TRBJ2-3; 10 bases are shared with TRBD2. The CDR3 sequence is 18 residues long. Germline CDR1 SGDLS, CDR2 YYNGEE. Trimming removed 0 bases from V and 4 bases from J; junction bases left unmatched: 11. CDR3 sequence (DNA): TGTGCCAGCAGCGTAGAGCAAGCGGGAGGGCCTTTTCCAGATACGCAGTATTTT. Its protein is CASSVEQAGGPFPDTQYF.

As to this clone: A read error may explain this, as a much larger clone is one base away. The rearrangement links TRBV14 to TRBJ2-7; 9 positions agree with TRBD1. The CDR3 is made up of 14 amino acids. Germline CDR1 SGHDN, CDR2 FVKESK. Losses at the gene ends were 4 bases for V and 1 base for J; bases not matched to a gene: 2. This CDR3 reads CASSPGQGSYEQYF. The CDR3 bases are TGTGCCAGCAGCCCCGGACAGGGGTCCTACGAGCAGTACTTC.

This chain connects TRBV28 to TRBJ2-7; a possible D gene is TRBD2 (6 bases). CDR1 MDHEN and CDR2 SYDVKM come from the germline V gene. Trimming stripped 5 bases from V and 0 bases from J, with 14 bases between. The CDR3 extends over 15 amino acids. CDR3 in DNA: TGTGCCAGCAGTGGGGGGTGGAGTTCCTCCTACGAGCAGTACTTC. Protein sequence: CASSGGWSSSYEQYF.

The rearrangement joins TRBV12-3 or TRBV12-4 to TRBJ2-7; D is unclear. The length of the CDR3 is 12 residues. V lost 6 bases and J 6 bases, leaving 12 bases between the germline ends. CDR3 sequence (DNA): TGTGCCAGCAGCCGCGCCAGGTCCGAGCAGTACTTC. Encoded protein: CASSRARSEQYF.

This chain joins TRBV6-6 and TRBJ1-6, with TRBD1 matching over 9 bases. This CDR3 is 16 amino acids long. J gave up 7 bases and V 3 bases, and 7 bases lay outside the gene matches. Germline V gene data show CDR1 as MNHNY and CDR2 as SVGAGI (reference sequence). CDR3: CASSYTPGTGNSPLHF. Written as DNA, the CDR3 is TGTGCCAGCAGTTATACTCCTGGGACAGGGAATTCACCCCTCCACTTT.

The chain recombines TRBV7-9 with TRBJ2-3; D unclear. Trimming removed 3 bases at V and 2 bases at J, with 9 bases between. Germline values: CDR1 SEHNR, CDR2 FQNEAQ (reference sequence). CDR3 length equals 14 residues. DNA for the CDR3: TGTGCCAGCAGCTTCCTTGACAACACAGATACGCAGTATTTT. Residues: CASSFLDNTDTQYF. Supplemented by reference TRBV7-9 and TRBJ2-3, the full variable domain reads DTGVSQNPRHKITKRGQNVTFRCDPISEHNRLYWYRQTLGQGPEFLTYFQNEAQLEKSRLLSDRFSAERPKGSFSTLEIQRTEQGDSAMYLCASSFLDNTDTQYFGPGTRLTVL.

The chain carries TRBV30 and TRBJ2-7; 8 bases line up with TRBD1. The CDR3 is 14 amino acids. The germline CDR1 and CDR2 sequences are GTSNPN and SVGIG (reference sequence). Trimming removed 1 base from V and 2 bases from J; junction bases left unmatched: 4. The CDR3 loop is CAWSGPTGAYEQYF. The CDR3 nucleotides are TGTGCCTGGAGTGGGCCGACAGGGGCCTACGAGCAGTACTTC.

The genes are TRBV4-1 and TRBJ2-1, with 10 bases identical to TRBD2. Germline lookup yields CDR1 MGHRA and CDR2 YSYEKL. V shed 3 bases and J 5 bases; nucleotides not matched to a gene: 10. The CDR3 spans 17 residues. CDR3 nucleotide sequence: TGCGCCAGCAGCCATTGGCTAGCGGGAGCCGCCGACAATGAGCAGTTCTTC. It specifies CASSHWLAGAADNEQFF.

The rearrangement joins TRBV6-6 to TRBJ2-1; 7 nucleotides agree with TRBD1. Per germline, CDR1 MNHNY and CDR2 SVGAGI (reference sequence). CDR3 length: 13 residues. The J segment lost 8 bases and the V segment lost 7 bases, leaving 8 bases of the junction unmatched. The CDR3 is CASTYRQGYEQFF. The CDR3 DNA sequence: TGTGCCAGCACGTACCGACAGGGCTATGAGCAGTTCTTC.